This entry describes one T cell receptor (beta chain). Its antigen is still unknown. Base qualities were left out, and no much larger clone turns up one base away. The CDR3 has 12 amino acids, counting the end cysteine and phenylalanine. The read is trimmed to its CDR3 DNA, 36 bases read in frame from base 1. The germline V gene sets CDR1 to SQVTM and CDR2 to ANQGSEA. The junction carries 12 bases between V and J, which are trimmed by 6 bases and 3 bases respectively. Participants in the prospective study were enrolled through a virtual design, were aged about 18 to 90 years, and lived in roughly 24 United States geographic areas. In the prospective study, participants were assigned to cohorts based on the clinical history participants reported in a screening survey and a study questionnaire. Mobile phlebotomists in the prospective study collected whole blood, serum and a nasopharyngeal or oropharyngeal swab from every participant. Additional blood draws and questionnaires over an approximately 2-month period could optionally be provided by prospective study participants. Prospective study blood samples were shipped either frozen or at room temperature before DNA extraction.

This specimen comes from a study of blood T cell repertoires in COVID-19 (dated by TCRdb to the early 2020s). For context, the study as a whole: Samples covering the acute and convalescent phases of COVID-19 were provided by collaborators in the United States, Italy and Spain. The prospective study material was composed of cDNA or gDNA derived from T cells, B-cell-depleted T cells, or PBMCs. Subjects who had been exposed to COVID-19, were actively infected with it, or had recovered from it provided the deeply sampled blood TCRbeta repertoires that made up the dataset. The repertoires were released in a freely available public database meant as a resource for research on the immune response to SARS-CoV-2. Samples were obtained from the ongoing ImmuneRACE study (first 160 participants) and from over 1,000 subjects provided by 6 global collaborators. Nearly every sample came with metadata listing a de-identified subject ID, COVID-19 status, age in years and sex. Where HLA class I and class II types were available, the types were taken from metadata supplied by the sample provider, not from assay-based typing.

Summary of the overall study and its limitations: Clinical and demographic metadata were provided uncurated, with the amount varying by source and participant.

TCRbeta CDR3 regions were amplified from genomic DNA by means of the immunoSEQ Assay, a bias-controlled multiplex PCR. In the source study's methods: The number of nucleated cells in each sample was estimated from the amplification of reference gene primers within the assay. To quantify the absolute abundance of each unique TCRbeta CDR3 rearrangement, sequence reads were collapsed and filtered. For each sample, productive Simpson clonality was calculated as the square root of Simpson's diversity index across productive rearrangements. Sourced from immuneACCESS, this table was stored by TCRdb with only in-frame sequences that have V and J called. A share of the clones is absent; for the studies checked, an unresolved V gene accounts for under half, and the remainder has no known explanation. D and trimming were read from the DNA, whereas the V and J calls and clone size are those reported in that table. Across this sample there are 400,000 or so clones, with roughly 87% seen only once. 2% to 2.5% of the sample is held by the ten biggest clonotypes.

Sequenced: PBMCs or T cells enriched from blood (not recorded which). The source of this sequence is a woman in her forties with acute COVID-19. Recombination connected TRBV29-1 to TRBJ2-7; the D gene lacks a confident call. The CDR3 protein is CSVDDGDYEQYF. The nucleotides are TGCAGCGTAGACGACGGAGACTACGAGCAGTACTTC.